This T cell receptor (beta chain) was observed in a study of blood T cell repertoires in COVID-19. Study information: Acute and convalescent COVID-19 specimens originated in the United States, Italy and Spain. Nucleic acid was either cDNA or gDNA, and it came from T cells, B-cell-depleted T cells, or PBMCs.

Trimming cost V 7 bases and J 7 bases, with 14 bases left between them. There are 13 residues in the CDR3. Germline CDR1 and CDR2: LNHDA and SQIVND (reference sequence). As processed by the authors: Estimation of nucleated cell counts relied on the amplification of reference gene primers. Profiling relied on immunoSEQ multiplex PCR, and the TCRdb table lists in-frame clones only, not all of them. V and J calls plus clone size are reproduced from that table; the DNA served to infer D and trimming. Seen here are about 110,000 clones, over 60% observed once, and the top ten hold roughly 4%. The clonotype was recovered from a man aged 70-80 years with acute or convalescent COVID-19. This sequence joins TRBV19 and TRBJ1-3; D unclear. What was sequenced was peripheral blood. The CDR3 sequence: CASTQRSWNTIYF. The CDR3 region has the DNA TGTGCCAGTACCCAGCGGTCTTGGAACACCATATATTTT.